The rows below give T cell receptor beta chains drawn from one sample of a study of blood T cell repertoires in COVID-19. Libraries were prepared by immunoSEQ multiplex PCR; TCRdb keeps only in-frame clonotypes and omits some of them. This sample has some 88,000 clones, with 65% to 90% found just once. The sample comprised peripheral blood. The receptors were sampled from a man aged 55 to 69 with acute or convalescent COVID-19. Each CDR3 is given with its conserved first and last residue. The D gene is left open where the match is weak. Some rows have no size entry. The others give once, few or many, or a class for an expanded clone.

cdr3_nt	cdr3_aa	d_call	clone_size	j_call	v_call
TGTGCCTGGAGTGTAGGTAGCGGGGGAAGCACAGATACGCAGTATTTT	CAWSVGSGGSTDTQYF	TRBD2	-	TRBJ2-3	TRBV30
TGCGCCAGCAGCTTGGACAACCAAGAGACCCAGTACTTC	CASSLDNQETQYF	-	-	TRBJ2-5	TRBV5-1
TGTGCCAGCAGCTTATCCGGGAAAGCTAACTATGGCTACACCTTC	CASSLSGKANYGYTF	-	once	TRBJ1-2	TRBV5-5
TGTGCCACCAGCAGAGATCGGTTCTGGCGGGGAAACATTCAGTACTTC	CATSRDRFWRGNIQYF	-	once	TRBJ2-4	TRBV15
TGTGCCAGCAGCGGACCACTAGCGGGAGCACTCAATGAGCAGTTCTTC	CASSGPLAGALNEQFF	TRBD2	-	TRBJ2-1	TRBV9
TGTGCCAGCAGCTTAGGACAGGGGAACACTGAAGCTTTCTTT	CASSLGQGNTEAFF	TRBD1	-	TRBJ1-1	TRBV11-3
TGTGCCAGCAGTTATAACAGGGACCTTCTGCAGCCCCAGCATTTT	CASSYNRDLLQPQHF	-	-	TRBJ1-5	TRBV6-2/TRBV6-3
TGTGCCAGCAGCTCCCGGACTAGCGGGGAGACAGATACGCAGTATTTT	CASSSRTSGETDTQYF	TRBD2	-	TRBJ2-3	TRBV11-3
TGTGCCTGGAGTGTCCCCGCACAGGGGGCGGCGAACTATGGCTACACCTTC	CAWSVPAQGAANYGYTF	TRBD1	once	TRBJ1-2	TRBV30
TGCGCCAGCAGCTTGGCTGGCGGGACCTACGAGCAGTACTTC	CASSLAGGTYEQYF	-	-	TRBJ2-7	TRBV5-1
TGTGCCAGCAGCTTAGAAGGACTAGCAGGCAATGAGCAGTTCTTC	CASSLEGLAGNEQFF	TRBD2	-	TRBJ2-1	TRBV11-3
TGCAGCGCAACCGGGACAGGGAGTCACGAGCAGTACTTC	CSATGTGSHEQYF	TRBD1	-	TRBJ2-7	TRBV29-1
TGTGCCAGCAACCCGCGGGACAGGGGGCGCGGGGAGCAGTTCTTC	CASNPRDRGRGEQFF	TRBD1	-	TRBJ2-1	TRBV2
TGTGCCAGCTCACACGGACAGGGGCTTCAGAATGAGCAGTTCTTC	CASSHGQGLQNEQFF	TRBD1	-	TRBJ2-1	TRBV18
TGTGCCTGGAGTAGATGGGGCTGGGGAGATACGCAGTATTTT	CAWSRWGWGDTQYF	-	-	TRBJ2-3	TRBV30
TGTGCCAGCAGCTTGCTTAGGGGGGGTGAGCAGTTCTTC	CASSLLRGGEQFF	-	few	TRBJ2-1	TRBV5-5
TGTGCCAGCAGTTCCCTTATGACTGGAAACACTGAAGCTTTCTTT	CASSSLMTGNTEAFF	-	-	TRBJ1-1	TRBV27
TGTGCCAGCAGTGAGTCCCAGGGTAATGAAAAACTGTTTTTT	CASSESQGNEKLFF	-	-	TRBJ1-4	TRBV6-1
TGTGCCAGCAGCTTTAGCGGGAGCGCAGATACGCAGTATTTT	CASSFSGSADTQYF	TRBD2	-	TRBJ2-3	TRBV7-8
TGTGCCAGCAGCCAAGTGGGGGGGGAAGGCTATGGCTACACCTTC	CASSQVGGEGYGYTF	-	many	TRBJ1-2	TRBV4-2
TGTGCCAGCAGCCCCACAGGGGGCGCTTCTGGAAACACCATATATTTT	CASSPTGGASGNTIYF	TRBD1	-	TRBJ1-3	TRBV7-3
TGTGCCTGGAACGTGGGAGGAACAGATACGCAGTATTTT	CAWNVGGTDTQYF	-	-	TRBJ2-3	TRBV30
TGTGCCAGCTCGCCGACAGGGCAGGACTATGGCTACACCTTC	CASSPTGQDYGYTF	TRBD1	-	TRBJ1-2	TRBV18
TGCGCCAGCAGCTGGACCGGACAGGGCGATTCACCCCTCCACTTT	CASSWTGQGDSPLHF	TRBD1	-	TRBJ1-6	TRBV5-1
TGCGCCAGCAGCCAAGTCCTGGGGGGGATGAACACCGGGGAGCTGTTTTTT	CASSQVLGGMNTGELFF	TRBD2	-	TRBJ2-2	TRBV4-1
TGTGCCTGGAGTGGGTCTAGCGGGAACACCGGGGAGCTGTTTTTT	CAWSGSSGNTGELFF	TRBD2	-	TRBJ2-2	TRBV30
TGTGCCAGCAGTTACCCAGGGGGTATGCAGACCCAGTACTTC	CASSYPGGMQTQYF	TRBD1	-	TRBJ2-5	TRBV7-2
TGTGCCAGCAGTGAAGACCTTCAGGGAGGCCTCCTCTACGAGCAGTACTTC	CASSEDLQGGLLYEQYF	-	-	TRBJ2-7	TRBV6-1
TGTGCCAGTGCAACAGTCTCTACTGGAAACACCATATATTTT	CASATVSTGNTIYF	-	-	TRBJ1-3	TRBV19
TGTGCCAGCAGTGAAGGCGGGGGGCGCGCCTACGAGCAGTACTTC	CASSEGGGRAYEQYF	TRBD2	once	TRBJ2-7	TRBV25-1
TGTGCCAGCAGCTTAGGAGGGCAGCACGAGCAGTACTTC	CASSLGGQHEQYF	-	few	TRBJ2-7	TRBV11-3
TGTGCCAGCAGCTTGGACAGGCGGAAAGGCAATCAGCCCCAGCATTTT	CASSLDRRKGNQPQHF	-	-	TRBJ1-5	TRBV5-8
TGCGCCAGCAGCACGGGACAGGGGGAAGGCTACACCTTC	CASSTGQGEGYTF	TRBD1	once	TRBJ1-2	TRBV5-1
TGTGCCAGCAGCCTCACATCCCGGCAGCGAACCCAGTACTTC	CASSLTSRQRTQYF	-	-	TRBJ2-5	TRBV3-1/TRBV3-2
TGTGCCTGGAGTCTCGGGACAGGGCCTTACGAGCAGTACTTC	CAWSLGTGPYEQYF	TRBD1	-	TRBJ2-7	TRBV30
TGCGCCAGCAGAGACGGAGGGCCCTCCTACGAGCAGTACTTC	CASRDGGPSYEQYF	-	-	TRBJ2-7	TRBV5-1
TGCAGCGTTGAAGATCTTGGGCGGGGGGCCAAAAACATTCAGTACTTC	CSVEDLGRGAKNIQYF	TRBD2	-	TRBJ2-4	TRBV29-1
TGTGCCTGGCGCTGGCGGGGAACGGAGACCCAGTACTTC	CAWRWRGTETQYF	-	-	TRBJ2-5	TRBV30
TGTGCCAGCAGTTACCGGACAGGGGGCTTTGGCTACACCTTC	CASSYRTGGFGYTF	TRBD1	-	TRBJ1-2	TRBV6-5
TGTGCCAGCAGCTTTGGACAGGCACTTTATGGCTACACCTTC	CASSFGQALYGYTF	TRBD1	-	TRBJ1-2	TRBV7-8
TGTGCCAGCAGCTTATTGGGGACAGGGTCGCAAGAGACCCAGTACTTC	CASSLLGTGSQETQYF	TRBD1	-	TRBJ2-5	TRBV7-9
TGCGCCAGCAGCTTCGAGGGAGGTAATGAGCAGTTCTTC	CASSFEGGNEQFF	-	-	TRBJ2-1	TRBV5-1
TGCGCCAGCAGCTTGGTCCTAGCGAGCGAGCAGTACTTC	CASSLVLASEQYF	-	few	TRBJ2-7	TRBV5-1